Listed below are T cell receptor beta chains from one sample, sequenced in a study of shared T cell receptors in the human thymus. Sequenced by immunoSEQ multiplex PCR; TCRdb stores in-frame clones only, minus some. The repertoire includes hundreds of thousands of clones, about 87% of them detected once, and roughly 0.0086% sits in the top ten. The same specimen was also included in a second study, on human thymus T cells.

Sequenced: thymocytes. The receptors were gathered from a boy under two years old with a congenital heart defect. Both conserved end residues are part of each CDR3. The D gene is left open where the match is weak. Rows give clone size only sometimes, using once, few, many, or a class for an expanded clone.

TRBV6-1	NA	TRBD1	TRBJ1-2	CASSEFRWTGYGYTF	TGTGCCAGCAGTGAGTTTCGGTGGACAGGCTATGGCTACACCTTC
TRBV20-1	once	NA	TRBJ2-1	CSANGGNEQFF	TGCAGTGCTAACGGTGGCAATGAGCAGTTCTTC
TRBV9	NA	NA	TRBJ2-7	CASSPTGREQYF	TGTGCCAGCAGCCCAACAGGGCGCGAGCAGTACTTC
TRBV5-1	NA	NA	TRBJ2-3	CASSLGREGTDTQYF	TGCGCCAGCAGCTTGGGAAGGGAGGGCACAGATACGCAGTATTTT
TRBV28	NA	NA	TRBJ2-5	CASSFTRFETQYF	TGTGCCAGCAGTTTTACCAGGTTCGAGACCCAGTACTTC
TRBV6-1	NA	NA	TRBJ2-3	CASSEVYRRGSTDTQYF	TGTGCCAGCAGTGAAGTTTATCGCAGGGGTAGTACAGATACGCAGTATTTT
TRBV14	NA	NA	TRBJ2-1	CASSQDVVPSSYNEQFF	TGTGCCAGCAGCCAAGATGTGGTTCCCAGCTCCTACAATGAGCAGTTCTTC
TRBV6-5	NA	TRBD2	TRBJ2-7	CASSYSLAGVVYEQYF	TGTGCCAGCAGTTACTCGCTAGCGGGAGTTGTATACGAGCAGTACTTC
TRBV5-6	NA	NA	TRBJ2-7	CASSQNYEQYF	TGTGCCAGCAGCCAAAACTACGAGCAGTACTTC
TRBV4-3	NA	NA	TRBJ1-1	CASSQVPRANTEAFF	TGCGCCAGCAGCCAAGTCCCCAGGGCGAACACTGAAGCTTTCTTT
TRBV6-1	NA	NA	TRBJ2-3	CASSGIQGIEDTQYF	TGTGCCAGCAGTGGAATCCAGGGAATTGAAGATACGCAGTATTTT
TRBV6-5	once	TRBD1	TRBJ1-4	CASSPDRDDEKLFF	TGTGCCAGCAGCCCCGACAGGGATGACGAAAAACTGTTTTTT
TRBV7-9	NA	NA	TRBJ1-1	CASSLSRPMNTEAFF	TGTGCCAGCAGCTTAAGCAGGCCGATGAACACTGAAGCTTTCTTT
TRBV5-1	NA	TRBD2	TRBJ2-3	CASTRGLAGGTDTQYF	TGCGCCAGCACCCGAGGCCTAGCGGGAGGGACAGATACGCAGTATTTT
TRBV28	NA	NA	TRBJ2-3	CASSLNYSSTDTQYF	TGTGCCAGCAGTCTGAATTACTCTAGCACAGATACGCAGTATTTT
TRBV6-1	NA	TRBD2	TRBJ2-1	CASSATSGDYNEQFF	TGTGCCAGCAGTGCCACTAGCGGGGACTACAATGAGCAGTTCTTC
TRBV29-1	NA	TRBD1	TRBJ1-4	CSVGSWTGSAATNEKLFF	TGCAGCGTTGGAAGTTGGACAGGATCTGCGGCAACTAATGAAAAACTGTTTTTT
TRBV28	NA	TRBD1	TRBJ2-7	CASGTGAYEQYF	TGTGCCAGCGGAACAGGGGCCTACGAGCAGTACTTC
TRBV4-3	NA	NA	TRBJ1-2	CASSHPGDSAAGYTF	TGCGCCAGCAGCCACCCCGGGGACTCTGCGGCCGGCTACACCTTC
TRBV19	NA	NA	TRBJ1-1	CASSMIGRGALRTEAFF	TGTGCCAGTAGTATGATCGGCCGGGGTGCTCTTCGCACTGAAGCTTTCTTT
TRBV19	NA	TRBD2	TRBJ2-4	CASRGLAGGQTKNIQYF	TGTGCCAGTAGAGGACTAGCGGGGGGGCAAACCAAAAACATTCAGTACTTC
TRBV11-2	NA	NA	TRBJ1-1	CASSLEAGENTEAFF	TGTGCCAGCAGCTTAGAGGCAGGGGAGAACACTGAAGCTTTCTTT
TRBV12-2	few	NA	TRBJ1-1	CASRLDRRDKVQTPEAFF	TGTGCAAGTCGCTTAGATAGACGGGACAAAGTGCAGACCCCTGAAGCTTTCTTT
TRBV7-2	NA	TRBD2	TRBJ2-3	CASSLDGLAGGDTQYF	TGTGCCAGCAGCTTAGATGGACTAGCAGGTGGAGATACGCAGTATTTT
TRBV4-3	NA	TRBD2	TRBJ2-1	CASSQGASGSDSYNEQFF	TGCGCCAGCAGCCAAGGGGCTAGCGGGAGCGACTCCTACAATGAGCAGTTCTTC
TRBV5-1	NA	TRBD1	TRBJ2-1	CASSRTGQGIDEQFF	TGCGCCAGCAGCAGGACGGGACAGGGGATCGATGAGCAGTTCTTC
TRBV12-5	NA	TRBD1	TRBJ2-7	CASGSGTAKEQYF	TGTGCTAGTGGTTCGGGGACAGCGAAAGAGCAGTACTTC
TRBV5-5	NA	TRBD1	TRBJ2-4	CASSGDRGNLLAKNIQYF	TGTGCCAGCAGCGGGGACAGGGGAAACCTCCTAGCCAAAAACATTCAGTACTTC
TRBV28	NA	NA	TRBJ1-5	CASSLYREANQPQHF	TGTGCCAGCAGTTTATACAGAGAAGCCAATCAGCCCCAGCATTTT
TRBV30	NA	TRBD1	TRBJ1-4	CAWSGDRGRTNEKLFF	TGTGCCTGGAGTGGGGACAGGGGGCGGACTAATGAAAAACTGTTTTTT
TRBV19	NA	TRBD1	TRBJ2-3	CASSIPRDRGTDTQYF	TGTGCCAGTAGCATACCTCGGGACAGGGGCACAGATACGCAGTATTTT
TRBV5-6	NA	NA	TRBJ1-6	CASSWRVSPLHF	TGTGCCAGCAGCTGGCGGGTGTCACCCCTCCACTTT
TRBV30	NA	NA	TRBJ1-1	CAWSVLRLGTRGTEAFF	TGTGCCTGGAGTGTACTTCGGCTGGGGACGCGGGGGACTGAAGCTTTCTTT
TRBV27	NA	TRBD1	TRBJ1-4	CATGRQGASNEKLFF	TGTGCCACCGGGAGGCAGGGGGCGTCTAATGAAAAACTGTTTTTT
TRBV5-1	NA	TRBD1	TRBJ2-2	CASRRDSAVGELFF	TGCGCCAGCCGCCGGGACAGTGCAGTCGGGGAGCTGTTTTTT
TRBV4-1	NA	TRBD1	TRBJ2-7	CASSQQLGQGYEQYF	TGCGCCAGCAGCCAACAACTGGGACAGGGGTACGAGCAGTACTTC
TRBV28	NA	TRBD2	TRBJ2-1	CASSLLLAGAITYNEQFF	TGTGCCAGCAGTCTCCTCCTAGCGGGAGCGATCACCTACAATGAGCAGTTCTTC
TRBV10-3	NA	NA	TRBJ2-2	CAISPWRTDNTGELFF	TGTGCCATCAGCCCCTGGCGGACAGATAACACCGGGGAGCTGTTTTTT
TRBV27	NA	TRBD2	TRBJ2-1	CASSSHSGGPYNEQFF	TGTGCCAGCAGTTCCCATAGCGGGGGGCCCTACAATGAGCAGTTCTTC
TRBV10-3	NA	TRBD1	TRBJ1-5	CAISESKQGAKQPQHF	TGTGCCATCAGTGAGTCGAAGCAGGGGGCTAAGCAGCCCCAGCATTTT